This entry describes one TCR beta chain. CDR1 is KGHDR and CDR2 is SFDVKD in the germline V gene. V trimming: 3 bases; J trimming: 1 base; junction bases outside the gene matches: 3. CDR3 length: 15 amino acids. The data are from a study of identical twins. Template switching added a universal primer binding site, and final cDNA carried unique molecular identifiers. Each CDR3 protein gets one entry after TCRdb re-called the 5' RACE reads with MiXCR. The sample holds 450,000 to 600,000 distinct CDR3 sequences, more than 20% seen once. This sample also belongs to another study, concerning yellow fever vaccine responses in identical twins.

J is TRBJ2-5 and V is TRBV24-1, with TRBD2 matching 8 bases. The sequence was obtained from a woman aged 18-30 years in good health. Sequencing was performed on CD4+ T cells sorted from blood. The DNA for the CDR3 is TGTGCCACCAGTGATCGACGGGAGGGCCAAGAGACCCAGTACTTC. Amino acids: CATSDRREGQETQYF.